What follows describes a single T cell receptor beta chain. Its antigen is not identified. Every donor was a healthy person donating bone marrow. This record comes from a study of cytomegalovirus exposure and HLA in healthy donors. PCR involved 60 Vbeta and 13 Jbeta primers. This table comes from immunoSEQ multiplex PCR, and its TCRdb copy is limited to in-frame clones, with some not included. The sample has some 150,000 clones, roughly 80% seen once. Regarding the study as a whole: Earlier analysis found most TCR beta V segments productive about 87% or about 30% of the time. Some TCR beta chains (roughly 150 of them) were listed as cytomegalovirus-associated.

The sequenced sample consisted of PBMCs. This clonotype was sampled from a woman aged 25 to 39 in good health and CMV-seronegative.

The DNA of the CDR3 is TGCAGCGGCTACGGACAGGGGGTATCGGAGGCTTTCTTT. As protein: CSGYGQGVSEAFF. This chain joins TRBV29-1 and TRBJ1-1, with TRBD1 identical over 10 bases. J lost 11 bases, V lost 7 bases, and 13 bases had no gene match. Looked up from germline, CDR1 is SQVTM and CDR2 is ANQGSEA. The CDR3 covers 13 residues. The full variable domain, rest sourced from reference TRBV29-1 and TRBJ1-1, is SAVISQKPSRDICQRGTSLTIQCQVDSQVTMMFWYRQQPGQSLTLIATANQGSEATYESGFVIDKFPISRPNLTFSTLTVSNMSPEDSSIYLCSGYGQGVSEAFFGQGTRLTVV.